Given below is one T cell receptor beta chain in context. This record belongs to a study of T cell changes during pregnancy in multiple sclerosis. CDR1 and CDR2 from the germline V gene are SGHVS and FNYEAQ. V gave up 5 bases and J gave up 6 bases; unmatched junction bases: 10. The length of the CDR3 is 15 residues. TCRdb keeps only in-frame clones here, not all; method: immunoSEQ multiplex PCR. The table records around 92,000 clones, 90% to 95% of them present only once. The chain links TRBV7-6 to TRBJ2-1; 7 positions match TRBD2. The sequence was collected from a female donor with multiple sclerosis, enrolled in a pregnancy study. The sample here was peripheral blood, taken in the third trimester of pregnancy. CDR3 protein: CASSQREGRGNEQFF. As DNA, the CDR3 is TGTGCCAGCAGCCAAAGGGAGGGCCGGGGCAATGAGCAGTTCTTC.